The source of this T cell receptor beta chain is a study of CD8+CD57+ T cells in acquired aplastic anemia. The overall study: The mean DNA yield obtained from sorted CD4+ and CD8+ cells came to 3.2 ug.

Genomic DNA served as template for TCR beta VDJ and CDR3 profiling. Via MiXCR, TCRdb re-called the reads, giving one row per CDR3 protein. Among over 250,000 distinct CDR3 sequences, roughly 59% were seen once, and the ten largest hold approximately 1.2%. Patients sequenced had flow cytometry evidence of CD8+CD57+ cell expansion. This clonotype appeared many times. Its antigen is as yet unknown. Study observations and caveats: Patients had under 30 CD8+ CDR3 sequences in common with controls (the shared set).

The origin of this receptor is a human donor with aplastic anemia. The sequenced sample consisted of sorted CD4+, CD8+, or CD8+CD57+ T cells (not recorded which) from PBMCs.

The CDR3 reads CATSAGGTGLNSPLHF. The CDR3 nucleotides read TGTGCCACCAGTGCCGGCGGGACAGGACTAAATTCACCCCTCCACTTT. V and J are TRBV24-1 and TRBJ1-6, with 8 bases aligning to TRBD1. The CDR3 is 16 amino acids. Germline values: CDR1 KGHDR, CDR2 SFDVKD. Trimming removed 5 bases from V and 7 bases from J; junction bases left unmatched: 9.